This T cell receptor beta chain was sequenced for a study of CD8+ T cells in alopecia areata. Reverse transcription of extracted RNA yielded cDNA, which provided the sequencing template. The assay was immunoSEQ multiplex PCR, and TCRdb's table has in-frame clones only and misses some. This table has about 150,000 clones, around 87% appearing once. This TCR derives from a human donor with alopecia areata. The sample consisted of CD8+ T cells sorted from blood, taken at week 0.

CDR3 sequence (DNA): TGCGCCAGCAGCTTAAACCGACTAGCGGGATTGTTGTACAATGAGCAGTTCTTC. Translated: CASSLNRLAGLLYNEQFF. The chain employs TRBV5-1 and TRBJ2-1; TRBD2 agrees at 11 bases. The V segment lost 2 bases and the J segment 4 bases; nucleotides outside the gene matches: 11. CDR3 length equals 18 residues. Germline V gene lookup returns CDR1 SGHRS and CDR2 YFSETQ.